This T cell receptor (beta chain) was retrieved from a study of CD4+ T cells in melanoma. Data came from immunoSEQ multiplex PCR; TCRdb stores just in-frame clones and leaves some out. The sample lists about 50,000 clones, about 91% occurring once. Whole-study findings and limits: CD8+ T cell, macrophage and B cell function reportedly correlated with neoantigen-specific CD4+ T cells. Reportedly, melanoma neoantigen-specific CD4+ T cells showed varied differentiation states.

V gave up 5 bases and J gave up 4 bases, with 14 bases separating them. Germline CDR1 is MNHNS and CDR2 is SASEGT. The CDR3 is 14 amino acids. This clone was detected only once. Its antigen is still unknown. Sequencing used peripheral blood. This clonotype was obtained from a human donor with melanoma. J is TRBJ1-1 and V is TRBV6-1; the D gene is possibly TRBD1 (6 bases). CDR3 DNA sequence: TGTGCCAGCAGTTCACACAGGGAGGGCACTGAAGCTTTCTTT. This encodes CASSSHREGTEAFF.